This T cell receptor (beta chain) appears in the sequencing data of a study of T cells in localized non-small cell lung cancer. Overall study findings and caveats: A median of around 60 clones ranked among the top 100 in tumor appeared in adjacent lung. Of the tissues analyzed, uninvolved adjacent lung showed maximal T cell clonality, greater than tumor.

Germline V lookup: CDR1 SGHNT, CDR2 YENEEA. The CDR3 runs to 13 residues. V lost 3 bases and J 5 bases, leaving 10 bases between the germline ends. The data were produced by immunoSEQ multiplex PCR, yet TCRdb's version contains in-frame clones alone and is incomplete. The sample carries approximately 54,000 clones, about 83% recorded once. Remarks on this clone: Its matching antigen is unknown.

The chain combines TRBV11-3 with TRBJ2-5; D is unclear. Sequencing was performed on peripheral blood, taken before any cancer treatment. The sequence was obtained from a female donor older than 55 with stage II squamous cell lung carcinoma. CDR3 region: CASSFRPKETQYF. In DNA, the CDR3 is TGTGCCAGCAGCTTTAGGCCGAAGGAGACCCAGTACTTC.